Below are 6 T cell receptor beta chains sequenced from a single sample in a study of T cell changes during pregnancy in multiple sclerosis. This table comes from immunoSEQ multiplex PCR, and its TCRdb copy is limited to in-frame clones, with some not included. Here the sample spans 65,000 to 85,000 clones, approximately 88% being singletons. The sequencing used peripheral blood, collected in the first trimester of pregnancy. These receptors were obtained from a female donor in good health, enrolled as a control in a pregnancy study.

V gene TRBV7-9 combines with J gene TRBJ2-1, with 13 bases identical to TRBD2. Per the germline V gene, CDR1 is SEHNR and CDR2 is FQNEAQ (reference sequence). The CDR3 extends over 18 amino acids. Losses at the gene ends were 4 bases for V and 0 bases for J; bases not matched to a gene: 6. CDR3 protein: CASSWDGLAGASYNEQFF. CDR3 nucleotide sequence: TGTGCCAGCAGCTGGGACGGACTAGCGGGAGCCTCCTACAATGAGCAGTTCTTC.

The V call is TRBV28, the J call TRBJ1-3, with a tentative D call TRBD1 (6 bases). V was shortened by 5 bases and J by 4 bases, with 15 bases between the two germline ends. This CDR3 is built from 15 residues. Germline V gene lookup returns CDR1 MDHEN and CDR2 SYDVKM. The CDR3, as DNA: TGTGCCAGCAGTGCTTCCTGGGGGCAAGGAAACACCATATATTTT. This sequence encodes CASSASWGQGNTIYF.

This chain connects TRBV14 to TRBJ2-7; TRBD2 matches at 10 bases. Trimming took 1 base from V and 1 from J; bases not matched to a gene: 1. This CDR3 contains 15 residues. Looked up from germline, CDR1 is SGHDN and CDR2 is FVKESK. The CDR3 region has the DNA TGTGCCAGCAGCCAAGTAGCGGGGGGTTCCTACGAGCAGTACTTC. This gives the protein CASSQVAGGSYEQYF.

The rearrangement uses TRBV29-1 and TRBJ2-1, with TRBD2 identical over 13 bases. Germline V CDR1 and CDR2: SQVTM, ANQGSEA. After removal of 6 bases from V and 9 bases from J, the junction contained 14 bases not matched to a gene. The CDR3 runs 16 residues. The CDR3 loop reads CSVVPGLAGRVGEQFF. For the CDR3, the DNA is TGCAGCGTGGTACCGGGACTAGCGGGGAGGGTTGGTGAGCAGTTCTTC.

The V and J genes are TRBV19 and TRBJ2-3; D remains ambiguous. Germline values: CDR1 LNHDA, CDR2 SQIVND (reference sequence). Trimming removed 5 bases from V and 7 bases from J, with 16 bases in between. The CDR3 has 14 amino acids. The CDR3 DNA is TGTGCCAGTAGTCCTACGGCCGAGGTGTATACGCAGTATTTT. Its protein is CASSPTAEVYTQYF.

The rearrangement links TRBV9 to TRBJ1-1, with D tentatively TRBD1 (5 bases). Germline assignment: CDR1 SGDLS and CDR2 YYNGEE. Trimming cost V 3 bases and J 7 bases, with 10 bases left between them. The CDR3 consists of 12 residues. The CDR3 loop reads CASSGGGFEAFF. The CDR3, as DNA: TGTGCCAGCAGCGGGGGGGGGTTTGAAGCTTTCTTT.